This TCR beta chain was sequenced during a study of blood T cell repertoires in COVID-19. The overall study: Researchers got acute and convalescent COVID-19 samples from the United States, Italy and Spain.

Trimming took 3 bases from V and 6 from J, leaving 19 bases between them. The CDR3 has 15 residues. CDR1 and CDR2 (germline): SGHNT, YYREEE (reference sequence). As originally analysed: Reference gene primer amplification gave nucleated cell count estimates. Profiled with immunoSEQ multiplex PCR; TCRdb holds only in-frame clones, not every one. That table gives V, J and clone size, and the DNA gave D and trimming. The sample has about 150,000 clones, more than 80% seen once. V and J are TRBV5-4 and TRBJ2-7; D remains ambiguous. The sample taken for sequencing was PBMCs or T cells enriched from blood (not recorded which). This sequence was found in a man between 45 and 60 years old who had recovered from COVID-19. CDR3 amino acids: CASSSPALRLGEQYV. The CDR3 region has the DNA TGTGCCAGCAGCTCTCCCGCTTTGAGACTGGGCGAGCAGTACGTC.